This entry concerns a single TCR beta chain. This entry comes from a study of blood T cell repertoires in COVID-19. As for the study in general: The United States, Italy and Spain were the sources of the acute and convalescent COVID-19 samples. Sources were T cells, B-cell-depleted T cells, or PBMCs; the material itself was cDNA or gDNA.

This CDR3 contains 15 residues. CDR1 is LGHNT and CDR2 is FRNRAP in the germline V gene. Trimming cost V 2 bases and J 3 bases, with 13 bases left between them. Participants were aged 18 to 89 years from approximately 25 US areas. The recovered donors of Cohort 3 showed two negative PCRs, clearance, or symptom resolution. This table comes from immunoSEQ multiplex PCR, and its TCRdb copy is limited to in-frame clones, with some not included. The sample lists some 100,000 clones; 86% were seen once. The chain combines TRBV12-5 with TRBJ1-1; maybe TRBD1 (5 bases). The receptor was isolated from a woman in her forties or fifties who had recovered from COVID-19. Sequencing was carried out using PBMCs or T cells enriched from blood (not recorded which). This chain's CDR3 is CASGLTKGQDTEAFF. CDR3 DNA: TGTGCTAGTGGTTTGACAAAGGGGCAGGACACTGAAGCTTTCTTT.